This TCR beta chain emerged from a study of blood T cells in healthy people across ages. General observations from the study: Naive T cell percentage and TCR beta diversity correlated strongly. A conclusive naive versus antigen-experienced comparison was prevented by the unsorted PBMCs.

A second PCR, run for roughly 7 to 12 cycles, used a sample-barcoded 5' primer plus a J-beta primer mix. A minimum of 2.5 million CDR3-containing paired-end reads was obtained for each sample. TCRdb analysed the 5' RACE reads with MiXCR anew, one entry per CDR3 protein. The sample shows 540,000 or so distinct CDR3 sequences, approximately 27% of them seen only once. V was trimmed by 5 bases and J by 7 bases, leaving 17 bases between them. CDR1 is SGHTA, CDR2 FQGTGA, per germline. CDR3 length equals 14 residues. Remarks on this clonotype: Its antigen is still unknown. In this CDR3 the conserved last residue, phenylalanine or tryptophan, is missing, so a read error is likely.

The sequenced sample consisted of blood. The TCR sequence derives from a woman aged 65 to 85 in good health. The chain employs TRBV7-3 and TRBJ1-2; D is perhaps TRBD1 (5 bases). The CDR3 bases are TGTGCCAGCAGCGCCCGGAGGGGCGACTGTGGCTACACCCTC. Translation gives CASSARRGDCGYTL.